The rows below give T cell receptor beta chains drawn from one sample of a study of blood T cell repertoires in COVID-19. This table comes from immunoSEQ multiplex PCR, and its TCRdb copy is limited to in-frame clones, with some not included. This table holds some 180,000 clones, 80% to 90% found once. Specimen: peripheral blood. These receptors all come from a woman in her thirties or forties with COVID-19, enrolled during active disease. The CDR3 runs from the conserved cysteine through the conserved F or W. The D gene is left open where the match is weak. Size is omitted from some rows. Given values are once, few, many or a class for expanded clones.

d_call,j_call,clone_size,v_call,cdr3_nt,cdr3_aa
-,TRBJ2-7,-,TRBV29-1,TGCAGCGTTGAAGAGGGACACCCCGGCTACGAGCAGTACTTC,CSVEEGHPGYEQYF
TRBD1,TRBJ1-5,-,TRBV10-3,TGTGCCATCAGTGAGTCGACAGGGGGAAACAATCAGCCCCAGCATTTT,CAISESTGGNNQPQHF
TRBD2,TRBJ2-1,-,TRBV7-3,TGTGCCAGCAGCCCCCGGCTAGCGGGAGGGAATGAGCAGTTCTTC,CASSPRLAGGNEQFF
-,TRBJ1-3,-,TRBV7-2,TGTGCCAGCAGCTTAACAAGAAACACCATATATTTT,CASSLTRNTIYF
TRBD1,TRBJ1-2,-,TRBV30,TGTGCCTGGAGTGTGGGGACAGGGGGCACCTACACCTTC,CAWSVGTGGTYTF
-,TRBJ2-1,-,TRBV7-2,TGTGCCAGCAGCGAACAGGGATACAATGAGCAGTTCTTC,CASSEQGYNEQFF
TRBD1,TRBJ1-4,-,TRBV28,TGTGCCAGCACCGCGGGACAGGGTGGTGAAAAACTGTTTTTT,CASTAGQGGEKLFF
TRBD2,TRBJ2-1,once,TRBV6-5,TGTGCCAGCACTCGGCGGGCGGGAGGGTTGGATGAGCAGTTCTTC,CASTRRAGGLDEQFF
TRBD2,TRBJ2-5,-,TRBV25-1,TGTGCCAGCAGTGAATTAGCGGGGCTGGAGACCCAGTACTTC,CASSELAGLETQYF
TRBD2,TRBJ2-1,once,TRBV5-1,TGCGCCAGCAGCCCGGACCAGGCGGGAGGGCCGAGGGAGCAGTTCTTC,CASSPDQAGGPREQFF
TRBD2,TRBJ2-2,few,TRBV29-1,TGCAGCGTCTCGGGACTAGCGGGGGGGCGCGGCGGGGAGCTGTTTTTT,CSVSGLAGGRGGELFF
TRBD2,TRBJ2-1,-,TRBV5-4,TGTGCCAGCAGCTTGGAAGGCAGCGGGAGGGCCTACAATGAGCAGTTCTTC,CASSLEGSGRAYNEQFF
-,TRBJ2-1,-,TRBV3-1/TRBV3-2,TGTGCCAGCAGCCAAGTCCTAACGATCTTCTTC,CASSQVLTIFF
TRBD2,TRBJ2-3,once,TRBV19,TGTGCCAGTAGTATGGCGGGAGGGCTGTTAGATACGCAGTATTTT,CASSMAGGLLDTQYF
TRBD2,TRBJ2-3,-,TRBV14,TGTGCCAGCAGCGATTTTGTAGCGGGAGCCGTAGATACGCAGTATTTT,CASSDFVAGAVDTQYF
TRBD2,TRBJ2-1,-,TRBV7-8,TGTGCCAGCAGCCCCTATCGGGGCGGGAGCTACAATGAGCAGTTCTTC,CASSPYRGGSYNEQFF
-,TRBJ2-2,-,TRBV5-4,TGTGCCAGCGCGAGGGTTGGCACCGGGGAGCTGTTTTTT,CASARVGTGELFF
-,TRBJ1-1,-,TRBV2,TGTGCCAGCAGCCCTCCCCGGGGCACTGAAGCTTTCTTT,CASSPPRGTEAFF
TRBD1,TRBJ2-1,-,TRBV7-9,TGTGCCAGCAGCTTGGGGACAGGACTAAATGAGCAGTTCTTC,CASSLGTGLNEQFF
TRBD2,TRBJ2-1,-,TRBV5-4,TGTGCCAGCAGCTTGGGGTTTACTAGCGGGACGCCCCCCTTTGGGCAGTTCTTC,CASSLGFTSGTPPFGQFF
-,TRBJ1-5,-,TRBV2,TGTGCCAGCCGAGGGGGTAATCAGCCCCAGCATTTT,CASRGGNQPQHF
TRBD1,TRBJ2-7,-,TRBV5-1,TGCGCCAGCAGCGTCGGGACAGGGGAGTGGTACGAGCAGTACTTC,CASSVGTGEWYEQYF
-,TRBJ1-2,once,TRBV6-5,TGTGCCAGCAGACCGAACCCCCCCTATCTCCGATCCTTC,CASRPNPPYLRSF
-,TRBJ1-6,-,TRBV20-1,TGCAGACTGAGAAATTCACCCCTCCACTTT,CRLRNSPLHF
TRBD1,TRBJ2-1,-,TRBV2,TGTGCCATCCGGGACAGGGGGCTGTATGAGCAGTTCTTC,CAIRDRGLYEQFF
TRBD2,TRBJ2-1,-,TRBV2,TGTGCCAGCACCGGGGGGTCAATGTTCTTC,CASTGGSMFF
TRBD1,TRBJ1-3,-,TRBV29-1,TGCAGCGTGGGGACAGGAGTCTCTGGAAACACCATATATTTT,CSVGTGVSGNTIYF
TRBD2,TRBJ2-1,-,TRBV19,TGTGCCAGTAGTTCACATAGCGGGAGATCCTACAATGAGCAGTTCTTC,CASSSHSGRSYNEQFF
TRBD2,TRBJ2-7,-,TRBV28,TGTGCCAGCAGTCGGGGACTAGCGGGACAGTACTTC,CASSRGLAGQYF
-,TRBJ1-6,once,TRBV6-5,TGTGCCAGCAGTTCTCGGACTTCTAATTCACCCCTCCACTTT,CASSSRTSNSPLHF
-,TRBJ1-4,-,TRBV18,TGTGCCAGCTCAACATTAACTGCCGACAGAGTTAATGAAAAACTGTTTTTT,CASSTLTADRVNEKLFF
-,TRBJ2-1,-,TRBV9,TGTGCCAGCAGTCCCAGTGGGAGCTCCTACAATGAGCAGTTCTTC,CASSPSGSSYNEQFF
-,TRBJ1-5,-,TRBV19,TGTGCCAGTAGTATGCGGGGGAATCAGCCCCAGCATTTT,CASSMRGNQPQHF
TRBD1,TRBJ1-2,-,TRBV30,TGTGCCTGGAACAGGGGAACTGATACCCCTAACTATGGCTACACCTTC,CAWNRGTDTPNYGYTF
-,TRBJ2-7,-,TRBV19,TGTGCCAGTAGTATTATGAGTAGCAACACCTACGAGCAGTACTTC,CASSIMSSNTYEQYF
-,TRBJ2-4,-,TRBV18,TGTGCCAGCTCACCCAACTCCCCACTAGCAACCAAAAACATTCAGTACTTC,CASSPNSPLATKNIQYF
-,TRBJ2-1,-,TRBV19,TGTGCCAGTAGTATAGACGCGGGGCCGGACCAGTTCTTC,CASSIDAGPDQFF
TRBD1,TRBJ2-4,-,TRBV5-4,TGTGCCAGCAGCTCCACAGGGGACGAAAACATTCAGTACTTC,CASSSTGDENIQYF
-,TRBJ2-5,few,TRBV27,TGTGCCAGCAGTGATGGAACTAGCTCCCCGACCCAGTACTTC,CASSDGTSSPTQYF
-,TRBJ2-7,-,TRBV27,TGTGCCAGTTGGGGGGCGGGAGATGGTTACGAGCAGTACTTC,CASWGAGDGYEQYF
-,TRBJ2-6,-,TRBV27,TGTGCCAGCAGCCCCCGCTCTGGGGCCAACGTCCTGACTTTC,CASSPRSGANVLTF
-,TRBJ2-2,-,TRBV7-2,TGTGCCAGCAGCCCAGAGGGCGGGAACACCGGGGAGCTGTTTTTT,CASSPEGGNTGELFF
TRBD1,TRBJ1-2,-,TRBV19,TGTGCCAGTAGGCATGACAGGGAGAATGGCTACACCTTC,CASRHDRENGYTF
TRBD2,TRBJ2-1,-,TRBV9,TGTGCCAGCGGGCCCGGGACTAGCCAGGGCAATGAGCAGTTCTTC,CASGPGTSQGNEQFF
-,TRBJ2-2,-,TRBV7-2,TGTGCCAGCAGCTTATCTCCTACTAGAGACGGGGACACCGGGGAGCTGTTTTTT,CASSLSPTRDGDTGELFF
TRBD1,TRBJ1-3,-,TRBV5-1,TGCGCCAGCAGCTTGGGCAGAGGGGGCAACTCTGGAAACACCATATATTTT,CASSLGRGGNSGNTIYF
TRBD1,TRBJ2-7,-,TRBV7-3,TGTGCCAGCAGCTCTGGTCTCGGGACAGACGAGCAGTACTTC,CASSSGLGTDEQYF
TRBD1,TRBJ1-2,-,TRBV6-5,TGTGCCAGCAGTTACCTCGGACAGGACGGGATCTATGGCTACACCTTC,CASSYLGQDGIYGYTF
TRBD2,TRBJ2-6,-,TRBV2,TGTGCCAGCAGTGAGGGAGGGGCCTCTGGGGCCAACGTCCTGACTTTC,CASSEGGASGANVLTF
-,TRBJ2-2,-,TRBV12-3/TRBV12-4,TGTGCCAGCAGTCCGGCCGGGGAGCTGTTTTTT,CASSPAGELFF
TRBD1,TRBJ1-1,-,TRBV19,TGTGCCAGTCGTCTGGGGACAGGGTTATCTGAAGCTTTCTTT,CASRLGTGLSEAFF
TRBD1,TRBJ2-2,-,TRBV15,TGTGCCACCAGCAGAAGGACAGGGGGTTTTACCGGGGAGCTGTTTTTT,CATSRRTGGFTGELFF
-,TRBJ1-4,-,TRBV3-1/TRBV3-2,TGTGCCAGCAGCGATACAGTTACTAATGAAAAACTGTTTTTT,CASSDTVTNEKLFF
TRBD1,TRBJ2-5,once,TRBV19,TGTGCCAGTAGCAGACCCGGGACAGGGCAAGAGACCCAGTACTTC,CASSRPGTGQETQYF
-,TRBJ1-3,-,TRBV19,TGTGCCAGTAGTACCAACCCAACTCACACCATATATTTT,CASSTNPTHTIYF
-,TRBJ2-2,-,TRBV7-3,TGTGCCAGCAGCCCCGGGACACCTAACACCGGGGAGCTGTTTTTT,CASSPGTPNTGELFF
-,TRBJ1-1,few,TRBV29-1,TGCAGCGTTGAACGATCAGCCGGGGCTTTCTTT,CSVERSAGAFF
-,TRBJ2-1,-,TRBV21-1,TGTGCCAGCAGCCCCCGACTAGCGAACAGCTTGTTGGAGGGCTACAATGAGCAGTTCTTC,CASSPRLANSLLEGYNEQFF
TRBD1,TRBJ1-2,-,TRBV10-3,TGTGCCATCAGTGAGTGGACAGGGGATACGGATGGCTACACCTTC,CAISEWTGDTDGYTF
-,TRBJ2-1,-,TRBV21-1,TGTGCCAGCAGCAAAGCGCTGGGGCTAGCGGGGACCTACAATGAGCAGTTCTTC,CASSKALGLAGTYNEQFF